Many counts were recorded for the clone carrying this TCR beta chain. Antigen specificity is unknown. Individual cDNA molecules received unique molecular identifiers. TCRdb called the 5' RACE reads again in MiXCR, with one record for every CDR3 protein. This sample has tens of thousands of distinct CDR3 sequences; roughly 3.9% occur once, and the top ten carry 9% to 10%. The data are from a study of early T cells in non-severe SARS-CoV-2 infection. Study information: Sequencing targeted bulk RNA from unsorted whole blood, leaving chains unpaired.

After removal of 6 bases from V and 9 bases from J, the junction contained 7 bases not matched to a gene. CDR3 length equals 15 residues. Looked up from germline, CDR1 is LGHDT and CDR2 is YNNKEL (reference sequence). Notes on the study in general: VDJdb-based matching was biased toward anti-spike CD8 responses and missed private and CD4 specificities.

V is TRBV3-1 and J is TRBJ2-1; 14 bases agree with TRBD2. The sequence was collected from an adult who was a healthcare worker with PCR-confirmed SARS-CoV-2 infection or an uninfected control (not recorded which). The sample comprised whole blood. CDR3 DNA sequence: TGTGCCAGCAGAACGGGGACTAGCGGGAGCCGTGAGCAGTTCTTC. It codes for CASRTGTSGSREQFF.